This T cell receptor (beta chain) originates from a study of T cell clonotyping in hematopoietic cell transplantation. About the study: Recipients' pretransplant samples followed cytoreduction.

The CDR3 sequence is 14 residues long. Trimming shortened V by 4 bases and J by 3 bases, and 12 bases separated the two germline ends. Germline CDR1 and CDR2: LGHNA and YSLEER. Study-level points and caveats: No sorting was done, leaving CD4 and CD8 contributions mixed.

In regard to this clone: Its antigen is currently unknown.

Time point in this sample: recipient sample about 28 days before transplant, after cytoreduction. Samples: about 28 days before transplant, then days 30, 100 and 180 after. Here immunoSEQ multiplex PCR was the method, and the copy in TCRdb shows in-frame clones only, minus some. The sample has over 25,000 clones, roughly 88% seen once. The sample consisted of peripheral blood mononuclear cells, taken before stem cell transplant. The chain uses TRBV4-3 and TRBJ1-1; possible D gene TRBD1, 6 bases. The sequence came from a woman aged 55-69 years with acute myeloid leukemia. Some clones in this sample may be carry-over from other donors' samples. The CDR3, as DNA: TGCGCCAGCAGCCTACAGGGAAGGGACACTGAAGCTTTCTTT. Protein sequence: CASSLQGRDTEAFF.